This entry concerns a single T cell receptor (beta chain). The entry originates in a study of blood T cell repertoires in COVID-19. Germline V gene sequence: CDR1 MDHEN, CDR2 SYDVKM. CDR3 size: 13 residues. Trimming cost V 7 bases and J 7 bases; bases outside gene matches: 6. The method was immunoSEQ multiplex PCR; TCRdb's version includes in-frame clones alone and lacks a portion of them. Found here are about 26,000 clones, around two thirds of them singletons; the top ten hold about 7.1%. Specimen: peripheral blood. The chain uses TRBV28 and TRBJ2-1, with 8 positions matching TRBD2. This clonotype originated in a man between 60 and 75 years old with active or convalescent COVID-19. CDR3 loop: CASTAGGGNEQFF. The CDR3 DNA reads as TGTGCCAGCACGGCGGGGGGCGGGAATGAGCAGTTCTTC. The entire variable domain, with the rest obtained from reference TRBV28 and TRBJ2-1, is as follows: DVKVTQSSRYLVKRTGEKVFLECVQDMDHENMFWYRQDPGLGLRLIYFSYDVKMKEKGDIPEGYSVSREKKERFSLILESASTNQTSMYLCASTAGGGNEQFFGPGTRLTVL.